Below, 18 T cell receptor beta chains from the same sample are listed, as sequenced in a study of blood T cells in healthy people across ages. A second PCR, run for roughly 7 to 11 cycles, used a sample-barcoded 5' primer plus a J-beta primer mix. TCRdb recomputed calls from the 5' RACE reads with MiXCR, one row per CDR3 protein. This sample yields 760,000 or so distinct CDR3 sequences, of which 20% to 25% are seen a single time; more than 8.5% belongs to the top ten. The sample was also reused in another study, on T cells of mothers and their children.

Sequencing input: blood. Source of these receptors: a boy younger than 18 in good health.

The chain uses TRBV6-5 and TRBJ1-2; TRBD1 might be the D (5 bases). The CDR3 length is 15 residues. In germline, CDR1 is MNHEY, CDR2 SVGAGI. V dropped 6 bases and J dropped 3 bases, with 17 bases sitting between them. The CDR3, as DNA: TGTGCCAGCAGGATAGACAGTGGAAACCACTATGGCTACACCTTC. It yields the protein CASRIDSGNHYGYTF.

The chain carries TRBV5-1 and TRBJ1-5; 9 bases align to TRBD1. Germline V lookup: CDR1 SGHRS, CDR2 YFSETQ. The CDR3 extends over 16 amino acids. Trimming took 2 bases from V and 8 from J; bases not matched to a gene: 11. CDR3 nucleotide sequence: TGCGCCAGCAGCTTAGACGGGACAGGGCTAAAAGAGCCCCAGCATTTT. Translation: CASSLDGTGLKEPQHF.

The sample holds many counts of this clonotype. This rearrangement joins TRBV12-3 or TRBV12-4 to TRBJ2-5; 11 bases align to TRBD2. The last part of the DNA fits TRBJ2-1 better; the J call may be wrong. The CDR3 has 15 residues. CDR3 loop: CASSLLAGGTNEQFF. As DNA, the CDR3 is TGTGCCAGCAGTTTATTAGCGGGGGGGACCAATGAGCAGTTCTTC.

The gene calls are TRBV6-2 or TRBV6-3 and TRBJ1-1; a weak D match, TRBD1 (5 bases). The CDR3 runs 16 residues. Germline CDR1 is MNHEY and CDR2 is SVGEGT. V lost 6 bases and J 3 bases, leaving 20 bases between the germline ends. The CDR3 loop reads CASSRQTSHEDTEAFF. The CDR3 region has the DNA TGTGCCAGCAGCCGACAGACTTCCCATGAGGACACTGAAGCTTTCTTT.

Only a few counts were recorded for this clonotype. The V and J genes are TRBV5-1 and TRBJ2-5, with D possibly matching TRBD2 (5 bases). The end of the DNA fits TRBJ2-7 better, so the J call may be wrong. Germline V gives CDR1 SGHRS, CDR2 YFSETQ. The CDR3 sequence is 15 residues long. The DNA for the CDR3 is TGCGCCAGCAGCTCAAATCCTAGCAGTACATACGAGCAGTACTTC. This sequence encodes CASSSNPSSTYEQYF.

As for this clonotype: Mismatch with germline at one junction end may stem from a read error. The chain is built from TRBV2 and TRBJ1-5; D gene ambiguous. Germline CDR1 SNHLY, CDR2 FYNNEI. The CDR3 sequence is 13 residues long. The CDR3 DNA reads TGTGCCGGCAGTGACTCTGGGAATCAGCCCCAGCATTTT. Translation: CAGSDSGNQPQHF.

This clonotype was picked up a small number of times. This chain joins TRBV10-3 and TRBJ1-1; weak D call: TRBD1 (5 bases). Per the germline V gene, CDR1 is ENHRY and CDR2 is SYGVKD. The ends were cut back, 10 bases at V and 0 bases at J, with 15 bases in the middle. This CDR3 is 14 amino acids long. The CDR3 loop reads CATLGGIMNTEAFF. The CDR3 DNA sequence: TGTGCCACGCTGGGGGGGATCATGAACACTGAAGCTTTCTTT.

The rearrangement joins TRBV7-2 to TRBJ2-5; D is possibly TRBD2 (6 bases). The DNA end is a closer match to TRBJ2-1, so the J assignment may be wrong. The CDR3 loop spans 15 amino acids. Germline CDR1 and CDR2: SGHTA and FQGNSA. CDR3 protein: CASSLLAPSPNEQFF. Written as DNA, the CDR3 is TGTGCCAGCAGCTTACTAGCGCCTTCCCCTAATGAGCAGTTCTTC.

V gene TRBV19 combines with J gene TRBJ1-2, with 8 bases aligning to TRBD1. The length of the CDR3 is 13 residues. Germline CDR1 reads LNHDA; CDR2 reads SQIVND (reference sequence). Trimming removed 5 bases from V and 6 bases from J; junction bases left unmatched: 5. The CDR3 here is CASSLDRADGYTF. Here the CDR3 DNA reads TGTGCCAGTAGTTTGGACAGGGCCGATGGCTACACCTTC.

This CDR3 reads CASSQDRIGGNIQYF. CDR3 in DNA: TGCGCCAGCAGCCAAGATCGGATCGGGGGGAACATTCAGTACTTC. The rearrangement links TRBV4-1 to TRBJ2-4, with 7 bases matching TRBD2. There are 15 residues in the CDR3. The ends lost 0 bases at V and 7 bases at J; junction bases unmatched: 6. The V gene's germline CDR1 is MGHRA and CDR2 YSYEKL.

V is TRBV29-1 and J is TRBJ1-4; D call uncertain. The V gene's germline CDR1 is SQVTM and CDR2 ANQGSEA. V shed 0 bases and J shed 0 bases, with 14 bases lying between them. This CDR3 is built from 17 residues. CDR3 residues: CSVEDPAGQSTNEKLFF. CDR3 sequence (DNA): TGCAGCGTTGAAGATCCGGCGGGTCAATCAACTAATGAAAAACTGTTTTTT. The full variable domain, with the rest looked up from reference TRBV29-1 and TRBJ1-4, is SAVISQKPSRDICQRGTSLTIQCQVDSQVTMMFWYRQQPGQSLTLIATANQGSEATYESGFVIDKFPISRPNLTFSTLTVSNMSPEDSSIYLCSVEDPAGQSTNEKLFFGSGTQLSVL.

The chain recombines TRBV12-3 or TRBV12-4 with TRBJ1-5; D is perhaps TRBD1 (5 bases). Deletions cut 5 bases from V and 9 bases from J, with 14 bases between. The length of the CDR3 is 13 residues. CDR3 bases: TGTGCCAGCAGTCCAGGGACCGCGGGGCCCCAGCATTTT. This sequence encodes CASSPGTAGPQHF.

CDR3 DNA sequence: TGTGCCAGCTTGCGGGACGCCGCTCAAGAGACCCAGTACTTC. It yields the protein CASLRDAAQETQYF. V is TRBV2 and J is TRBJ2-5, with D possibly being TRBD2 (6 bases). Trimming stripped 8 bases from V and 2 bases from J, with 15 bases between. The V gene's germline CDR1 is SNHLY and CDR2 FYNNEI. This CDR3 region has 14 residues.

As to this clonotype: This is likely a read error, given that the CDR3 carries no conserved phenylalanine or tryptophan at its end. The rearrangement joins TRBV6-2 or TRBV6-3 to TRBJ2-4; perhaps D is TRBD1 or TRBD2 (6 bases each). Per germline, CDR1 MNHEY and CDR2 SVGEGT. Trimming left V 6 bases short and J 1 base short, with 16 bases between. There are 16 residues in the CDR3. CDR3 DNA sequence: TGTGCCAGCAGAGGGGGGACGCGCAACGCCAAAAACATTCAGTACCTC. Translating it yields CASRGGTRNAKNIQYL.

In its sample, this clonotype was seen a few times. J is TRBJ2-5 and V is TRBV4-1; 7 bases match TRBD2. J gave up 2 bases and V 0 bases, and 6 bases lay outside the gene matches. This CDR3 spans 16 amino acids. Germline CDR1 is MGHRA and CDR2 is YSYEKL. The CDR3 bases are TGCGCCAGCAGCCAAGATGCGGGAGTAGGTCAAGAGACCCAGTACTTC. Residues: CASSQDAGVGQETQYF.

The chain employs TRBV9 and TRBJ1-4, with no clear D. The V gene's germline CDR1 is SGDLS and CDR2 YYNGEE. This CDR3 is 17 amino acids long. The V and J ends lost 0 bases and 0 bases respectively, with 12 bases between them. The CDR3 DNA reads TGTGCCAGCAGCGTAGGACGAGGAGGGTCAACTAATGAAAAACTGTTTTTT. Its protein is CASSVGRGGSTNEKLFF.

In this sample, this clonotype turned up a few times. The chain employs TRBV20-1 and TRBJ2-1; 8 bases line up with TRBD2. The J call may be in error: the DNA end matches TRBJ2-5 better. The CDR3 spans 13 residues. Per the germline V gene, CDR1 is DFQATT and CDR2 is SNEGSKA (reference sequence). The CDR3 sequence is CSARRSGEETQYF. DNA for the CDR3: TGCAGTGCTAGACGTAGCGGGGAAGAGACCCAGTACTTC.

This clonotype has more than one count but fewer than ten. This chain connects TRBV6-2 or TRBV6-3 to TRBJ1-2; no reliable D call. V was shortened by 2 bases and J by 6 bases, with 7 bases between the two germline ends. CDR3 length: 12 amino acids. Looked up from germline, CDR1 is MNHEY and CDR2 is SVGEGT. CDR3 loop: CASSYVGDGYTF. As DNA, the CDR3 is TGTGCCAGCAGTTACGTTGGGGATGGCTACACCTTC.